These 10 T cell receptor beta chains share one sample of origin, sequenced in a study of blood T cells in healthy people across ages. Through a sample-barcoded 5' primer and a J-beta primer mix, a second PCR was run for about 6 to 11 cycles. MiXCR, applied by TCRdb to the 5' RACE reads, yields one record per CDR3 protein. The sample has hundreds of thousands of distinct CDR3 sequences, around a quarter seen once. This sample also appeared in a second study, on T cells of mothers and their children.

Sequenced material: blood. The receptor source for this set is a boy younger than 18 in good health.

V usage is TRBV5-1 and J usage is TRBJ2-5, with no clear D. Germline V CDR1 and CDR2: SGHRS, YFSETQ. This CDR3 region has 12 residues. V was shortened by 0 bases and J by 13 bases, with 13 bases between the two germline ends. The CDR3 DNA is TGCGCCAGCAGCTTGGAAGGGAAGGTTCCGTACTTC. Translating it yields CASSLEGKVPYF.

This clonotype was found a few times. The J gene is TRBJ1-1, the V gene TRBV12-3 or TRBV12-4, with a possible D match to TRBD1 (5 bases). Between the trimmed V and J ends, which lost 6 bases and 5 bases, there was a span of 16 bases. This CDR3 is 14 amino acids long. In DNA form, the CDR3 reads TGTGCCAGCAGCACGGGGAAGGGGTTGACTGAAGCTTTCTTT. As protein: CASSTGKGLTEAFF.

This clonotype was observed a single time. The chain uses TRBV10-3 and TRBJ1-2, with 10 bases that match TRBD1. The J segment lost 4 bases and the V segment lost 10 bases, leaving 9 bases of the junction unmatched. CDR1 and CDR2 (germline): ENHRY, SYGVKD. The length of the CDR3 is 14 residues. CDR3 residues: CATVRDRGSYGYTF. In nucleotides, the CDR3 is TGTGCCACAGTCCGGGACAGGGGATCCTATGGCTACACCTTC.

This clonotype was detected ten times or more. The CDR3 reads CASSRLEGAEQFF. In nucleotides, the CDR3 is TGTGCCAGCAGCAGATTGGAGGGGGCTGAGCAGTTCTTC. The chain is built from TRBV11-1 and TRBJ2-1; D might be TRBD1 (7 bases). Germline CDR1 SGHAT, CDR2 FQDESV (reference sequence). The CDR3 contains 13 residues. V was clipped by 5 bases and J by 9 bases, with 14 bases between them.

This clonotype was counted a few times. The chain combines TRBV20-1 with TRBJ1-4, with 7 bases that match TRBD1. With V trimmed by 4 bases and J by 8 bases, 13 bases remained unmatched. CDR1 is DFQATT and CDR2 is SNEGSKA in the germline V gene (reference sequence). The length of the CDR3 is 15 residues. DNA for the CDR3: TGCAGTGCTATTAACGCCGGGACAGCAGGGGAAAAACTGTTTTTT. Protein: CSAINAGTAGEKLFF.

Here the CDR3 reads CAFGANVLTF. The CDR3 region has the DNA TGTGCCTTTGGGGCCAACGTCCTGACTTTC. The V gene is TRBV7-9, the J gene TRBJ2-6; D remains unclear. Trimming took 11 bases from V and 3 from J, leaving 2 bases between them. Germline loops: CDR1 SEHNR, CDR2 FQNEAQ (reference sequence). This CDR3 is 10 amino acids long.

This clonotype was seen only a few times. CDR3 sequence: CASSQDSGPYEQYF. In DNA form, the CDR3 reads TGCGCCAGCAGCCAAGATTCAGGGCCCTACGAGCAGTACTTC. The rearrangement joins TRBV4-3 to TRBJ2-7, with D perhaps matching TRBD1 (5 bases). This CDR3 spans 14 amino acids. The germline V and J ends were trimmed by 0 bases and 2 bases, with 8 bases remaining between them. Germline CDR1 is LGHNA and CDR2 is YSLEER.

This clonotype came up a few times. The V and J genes are TRBV5-1 and TRBJ1-1; D possibly corresponds to TRBD1 (5 bases). Germline assignment: CDR1 SGHRS and CDR2 YFSETQ. Trimming took 0 bases from V and 8 from J, leaving 14 bases between them. This CDR3 has 14 amino acids. CDR3 loop: CASSLEVMGPEAFF. The CDR3 DNA is TGCGCCAGCAGCTTGGAGGTGATGGGGCCCGAAGCTTTCTTT.

The V call is TRBV7-9, the J call TRBJ2-2, with no clear D. The CDR3 totals 13 residues. Looked up from germline, CDR1 is SEHNR and CDR2 is FQNEAQ (reference sequence). Trimming pared 1 base from V and 7 bases from J, leaving 7 bases between. The CDR3 sequence is CASSLEGFGELFF. The CDR3 DNA is TGTGCCAGCAGCTTAGAAGGGTTCGGGGAGCTGTTTTTT.

This clonotype showed up just a few times. This chain joins TRBV7-9 and TRBJ2-5, with D unclear. V lost 3 bases and J 14 bases, leaving 13 bases between the germline ends. This CDR3 has 11 amino acids. CDR1 SEHNR and CDR2 FQNEAQ come from the germline V gene (reference sequence). The CDR3: CASSFEGCFYF. The CDR3 bases are TGTGCCAGCAGCTTCGAAGGGTGCTTCTACTTC.